Listed here are 10 T cell receptor beta chains from one sample, sequenced in a study of T cell changes during pregnancy in multiple sclerosis. TCRdb keeps only in-frame clones here, not all; method: immunoSEQ multiplex PCR. Among about 86,000 clones listed, under 95% were seen once. This sample comprised peripheral blood, obtained in the first trimester of pregnancy. Source of these receptors: a female donor in good health, enrolled as a control in a pregnancy study.

The V call is TRBV11-2, the J call TRBJ2-2, with 8 bases fitting TRBD2. Germline CDR1 SGHAT, CDR2 FQNNGV. This CDR3 is built from 16 residues. The V segment lost 5 bases and the J segment 4 bases; nucleotides outside the gene matches: 9. The CDR3 reads CASSPYSGGLTGELFF. The CDR3 DNA follows: TGTGCCAGCAGCCCCTACAGCGGGGGACTCACCGGGGAGCTGTTTTTT. The entire variable domain, with the rest obtained from reference TRBV11-2 and TRBJ2-2, is as follows: EAGVAQSPRYKIIEKRQSVAFWCNPISGHATLYWYQQILGQGPKLLIQFQNNGVVDDSQLPKDRFSAERLKGVDSTLKIQPAKLEDSAVYLCASSPYSGGLTGELFFGEGSRLTVL.

Here the CDR3 reads CASSPTRNTEAFF. The CDR3 DNA reads TGTGCCAGCAGCCCCACGCGGAACACTGAAGCTTTCTTT. The chain carries TRBV28 and TRBJ1-1; no clear D. With 6 bases removed from V and 1 base from J, the gap between germline ends came to 9 bases. Germline V lookup: CDR1 MDHEN, CDR2 SYDVKM. This CDR3 contains 13 residues.

J is TRBJ1-6 and V is TRBV6-6; 8 positions match TRBD1. The V gene's germline CDR1 is MNHNY and CDR2 SVGAGI (reference sequence). The V gene end was trimmed by 11 bases and the J gene end by 7 bases; junction bases not matched to a gene: 4. The CDR3 loop spans 12 amino acids. The CDR3 DNA reads TGTGCCTGTGGGACAGGAAATTCACCCCTCCACTTT. Translating gives CACGTGNSPLHF.

The chain carries TRBV11-2 and TRBJ1-1; D is unresolved. V dropped 2 bases and J dropped 6 bases, with 16 bases sitting between them. The germline CDR1 and CDR2 sequences are SGHAT and FQNNGV. The CDR3 consists of 15 residues. CDR3 residues: CASSLISGMGAEAFF. In DNA form, the CDR3 reads TGTGCCAGCAGCTTAATATCGGGGATGGGAGCTGAAGCTTTCTTT. The full variable domain, with the rest looked up from reference TRBV11-2 and TRBJ1-1, is EAGVAQSPRYKIIEKRQSVAFWCNPISGHATLYWYQQILGQGPKLLIQFQNNGVVDDSQLPKDRFSAERLKGVDSTLKIQPAKLEDSAVYLCASSLISGMGAEAFFGQGTRLTVV.

The chain combines TRBV6-5 with TRBJ1-2; 8 positions agree with TRBD1. Germline V gene sequence: CDR1 MNHEY, CDR2 SVGAGI. V lost 3 bases to trimming and J lost 4 bases; unmatched junction nucleotides: 7. The CDR3 is 15 residues long. CDR3 sequence (DNA): TGTGCCAGCAGTTATGCCGGGACAGGCTCCTATGGCTACACCTTC. It translates to CASSYAGTGSYGYTF.

The chain uses TRBV4-1 and TRBJ1-2; 9 bases agree with TRBD1. The CDR3 totals 15 residues. The V gene end was trimmed by 5 bases and the J gene end by 4 bases; junction bases not matched to a gene: 8. Germline CDR1 MGHRA, CDR2 YSYEKL. The CDR3 loop reads CASSLTGGAGYGYTF. The CDR3 DNA is TGCGCCAGCAGCTTAACAGGGGGCGCCGGCTATGGCTACACCTTC.

The chain carries TRBV9 and TRBJ2-3, with D perhaps matching TRBD2 (5 bases). The V and J ends lost 4 bases and 4 bases respectively, with 13 bases between them. The CDR3 has 14 residues. The germline gives CDR1 SGDLS, CDR2 YYNGEE. CDR3: CASSPLGGADTQYF. The CDR3, as DNA: TGTGCCAGCAGCCCTCTAGGAGGCGCAGATACGCAGTATTTT. Full variable domain (rest looked up from reference TRBV9 and TRBJ2-3): DSGVTQTPKHLITATGQRVTLRCSPRSGDLSVYWYQQSLDQGLQFLIQYYNGEERAKGNILERFSAQQFPDLHSELNLSSLELGDSALYFCASSPLGGADTQYFGPGTRLTVL.

This sequence joins TRBV9 and TRBJ2-3, with a tentative D call TRBD2 (6 bases). Per germline, CDR1 SGDLS and CDR2 YYNGEE. V gave up 3 bases and J gave up 2 bases, with 22 bases separating them. The CDR3 consists of 18 residues. This chain's CDR3 is CASSARGRSEGPTDTQYF. The DNA of the CDR3 is TGTGCCAGCAGCGCCAGAGGGAGGAGCGAGGGACCCACAGATACGCAGTATTTT.

The chain couples TRBV15 to TRBJ1-2; D possibly corresponds to TRBD1 (5 bases). Trimming took 6 bases from V and 4 from J, leaving 15 bases between them. CDR1 and CDR2 from the germline V gene are LNHNV and YYDKDF (reference sequence). The CDR3 has 14 residues. The CDR3 spells CATRNSGDPYGYTF. Written as DNA, the CDR3 is TGTGCCACCAGGAACAGCGGGGACCCCTATGGCTACACCTTC.

This clone was seen just once. The J gene is TRBJ1-1, the V gene TRBV2, with D perhaps TRBD1 (5 bases). Trimming stripped 6 bases from V and 11 bases from J, with 19 bases between. The CDR3 runs 13 residues. The germline gives CDR1 SNHLY, CDR2 FYNNEI. CDR3 sequence (DNA): TGTGCCAGCAGGAAGGTTGGGGGGTCAAAGGCTTTCTTT. This translates into CASRKVGGSKAFF.